These 28 T cell receptor beta chains came from one sample sequenced in a study of T cell responses to AZD1222 COVID-19 vaccine. Profiling relied on immunoSEQ multiplex PCR, and the TCRdb table lists in-frame clones only, not all of them. The sample carries roughly 160,000 clones, roughly nine tenths recorded once. The sequencing used peripheral blood, collected on day 0 of MenACWY control vaccination. Receptor source: an adult in good health.

This chain joins TRBV19 and TRBJ2-2; a possible D gene is TRBD2 (5 bases). This CDR3 has 15 amino acids. Germline CDR1 is LNHDA and CDR2 is SQIVND (reference sequence). The V end was cut by 6 bases, the J end by 1 base, with 12 bases between. The CDR3 is CASRQSGGNTGELFF. DNA of the CDR3: TGTGCCAGTAGACAGAGCGGAGGGAACACCGGGGAGCTGTTTTTT.

V gene TRBV6-6 combines with J gene TRBJ1-2; D remains ambiguous. Germline lookup yields CDR1 MNHNY and CDR2 SVGAGI (reference sequence). V lost 5 bases and J 2 bases, leaving 12 bases between the germline ends. The CDR3 totals 14 residues. The DNA for the CDR3 is TGTGCCAGCAGTCCAAGGACGAGCAACTATGGCTACACCTTC. Its protein is CASSPRTSNYGYTF.

V gene TRBV10-3 combines with J gene TRBJ1-3, with a tentative D call TRBD1 (5 bases). The CDR3 totals 15 residues. The V gene lost 10 bases and the J gene lost 1 base, with 17 bases spanning the gap. Per germline, CDR1 ENHRY and CDR2 SYGVKD. The CDR3 loop reads CATFTGVESGNTIYF. CDR3 bases: TGTGCCACCTTTACGGGGGTAGAATCTGGAAACACCATATATTTT.

The V gene is TRBV4-2, the J gene TRBJ2-7; tentative D call: TRBD2 (5 bases). CDR3 length: 15 residues. Deletions cut 0 bases from V and 6 bases from J, with 15 bases between. Germline V lookup: CDR1 LGHNA, CDR2 YNFKEQ. Here the CDR3 DNA reads TGTGCCAGCAGCCAAGACGGGCTAGTTGAGGGCGAGCAGTACTTC. It yields the protein CASSQDGLVEGEQYF.

V gene TRBV27 combines with J gene TRBJ1-2; 7 bases are shared with TRBD1. CDR1 and CDR2 (germline): MNHEY, SMNVEV (reference sequence). The ends lost 5 bases at V and 10 bases at J; junction bases unmatched: 13. The CDR3 has 14 amino acids. CDR3 nucleotides: TGTGCCAGCAGTCCCAGCGGGCAGGGGGTTTACTACACCTTC. This gives the protein CASSPSGQGVYYTF.

The rearrangement links TRBV7-3 to TRBJ1-3; D is uncertain. The CDR3 runs to 15 residues. Germline CDR1 and CDR2: SGHTA and FQGTGA. Trimming shortened V by 1 base and J by 2 bases, and 9 bases separated the two germline ends. CDR3 DNA sequence: TGTGCCAGCAGCTTAATCGGAGGAACTGGAAACACCATATATTTT. This translates into CASSLIGGTGNTIYF.

V usage is TRBV2 and J usage is TRBJ1-4; tentative D call: TRBD1 (6 bases). With 3 bases removed from V and 8 bases from J, the gap between germline ends came to 13 bases. The CDR3 runs 14 residues. CDR1 and CDR2 from the germline V gene are SNHLY and FYNNEI. The DNA of the CDR3 is TGTGCCAGCAGTGACATGGGGGCCCGCGAAAAACTGTTTTTT. Translating it yields CASSDMGAREKLFF.

Here the CDR3 reads CASSQQQGKGNQPQHF. The CDR3, as DNA: TGCGCCAGCAGTCAACAACAGGGAAAGGGCAATCAGCCCCAGCATTTT. This chain joins TRBV10-1 and TRBJ1-5; D possibly corresponds to TRBD1 (6 bases). V lost 5 bases to trimming and J lost 2 bases, with 16 bases between them. Germline assignment: CDR1 WNHNN and CDR2 SYGVQD (reference sequence). The CDR3 consists of 16 residues.

The chain uses TRBV18 and TRBJ2-2; possible D gene TRBD1, 5 bases. CDR1 is KGHSH and CDR2 is LQKENI in the germline V gene. Trimming removed 1 base at V and 0 bases at J, with 6 bases between. There are 15 residues in the CDR3. Written as DNA, the CDR3 is TGTGCCAGCTCACCACGGGGCGCGAACACCGGGGAGCTGTTTTTT. Amino acids: CASSPRGANTGELFF. The whole variable domain, filled in from reference TRBV18 and TRBJ2-2, reads NAGVMQNPRHLVRRRGQEARLRCSPMKGHSHVYWYRQLPEEGLKFMVYLQKENIIDESGMPKERFSAEFPKEGPSILRIQQVVRGDSAAYFCASSPRGANTGELFFGEGSRLTVL.

The rearrangement uses TRBV30 and TRBJ1-6; D possibly corresponds to TRBD1 (6 bases). V was clipped by 5 bases and J by 7 bases, with 21 bases between them. There are 16 residues in the CDR3. Germline CDR1 GTSNPN, CDR2 SVGIG (reference sequence). The CDR3 sequence is CAWGFSRAGVNSPLHF. CDR3 sequence (DNA): TGTGCCTGGGGGTTTTCACGGGCAGGGGTAAATTCACCCCTCCACTTT.

The V and J genes are TRBV18 and TRBJ2-2, with 9 bases that match TRBD1. V lost 3 bases, J lost 5 bases, and 7 bases stayed unmatched. The CDR3 totals 16 residues. CDR1 and CDR2 from the germline V gene are KGHSH and LQKENI. CDR3 sequence: CASSPSGTGPTGELFF. CDR3 DNA: TGTGCCAGCTCACCTTCTGGGACAGGGCCGACCGGGGAGCTGTTTTTT.

This clone has more than one count but fewer than ten. This sequence joins TRBV7-9 and TRBJ2-7; tentatively, D is TRBD2 (6 bases). CDR1 is SEHNR, CDR2 FQNEAQ, per germline (reference sequence). The CDR3 spans 13 residues. V lost 4 bases and J lost 2, with 9 bases in between. CDR3 region: CASSYSGPYEQYF. CDR3 bases: TGTGCCAGCAGCTATAGCGGTCCCTACGAGCAGTACTTC.

The chain has TRBV5-8 and TRBJ2-1; D is unresolved. The CDR3 runs to 13 residues. Germline V CDR1 and CDR2: SGHTS, YDEGEE. V was clipped by 1 base and J by 7 bases, with 9 bases between them. DNA for the CDR3: TGTGCCAGCAGCTTGCGACCGAGAAATGAGCAGTTCTTC. The encoded protein is CASSLRPRNEQFF.

This chain links TRBV2 with TRBJ2-5; D ambiguous. The germline V gene encodes CDR1 SNHLY and CDR2 FYNNEI. The V end lost 4 bases, the J end lost 2 bases, and 20 bases lay between the germline ends. The CDR3 extends over 17 amino acids. The chain's CDR3 is CASSGSKKVGLQETQYF. CDR3 sequence (DNA): TGTGCCAGCAGTGGGTCGAAGAAGGTTGGGCTTCAAGAGACCCAGTACTTC.

This chain connects TRBV10-3 to TRBJ1-1; TRBD1 matches at 7 bases. CDR1 and CDR2 from the germline V gene are ENHRY and SYGVKD. The CDR3 is 14 residues long. Trimming took 5 bases from V and 8 from J; bases not matched to a gene: 11. For the CDR3, the DNA is TGTGCCATCAGTCTAGGGGGCCCGGCAGCGGAAGCTTTCTTT. Translated: CAISLGGPAAEAFF.

The genes are TRBV6-5 and TRBJ1-1, with unresolved D. Trimming took off 5 bases at V and 5 bases at J, with 15 bases between the two ends. Germline V gene sequence: CDR1 MNHEY, CDR2 SVGAGI. The CDR3 extends over 14 amino acids. The DNA for the CDR3 is TGTGCCAGCAGTAGCCTGACCGGTGGAACTGAAGCTTTCTTT. Protein: CASSSLTGGTEAFF.

The chain joins TRBV24-1 to TRBJ2-7; D perhaps matches TRBD2 (6 bases). Trimming cost V 6 bases and J 0 bases, with 11 bases left between them. The CDR3 contains 14 residues. From germline, CDR1 is KGHDR and CDR2 SFDVKD. CDR3 DNA sequence: TGTGCCACCAGTAGCCGGACTAACTCCTACGAGCAGTACTTC. This encodes CATSSRTNSYEQYF.

The rearrangement links TRBV11-2 to TRBJ2-1; 7 bases map to TRBD2. This CDR3 has 16 residues. Germline trimming cut 1 base from V and 4 bases from J; bases unmatched to any gene: 7. Germline CDR1 and CDR2: SGHAT and FQNNGV. CDR3 coding DNA: TGTGCCAGCAGCTTAGGGGGTCTAGCGGTGTACAATGAGCAGTTCTTC. It specifies CASSLGGLAVYNEQFF.

The J gene is TRBJ1-1, the V gene TRBV19; TRBD1 matches 7 bases. The CDR3 spans 13 residues. V shed 6 bases and J 5 bases; nucleotides not matched to a gene: 6. Looked up from germline, CDR1 is LNHDA and CDR2 is SQIVND (reference sequence). The chain's CDR3 is CASSPAGGTEAFF. The CDR3 DNA is TGTGCCAGTAGCCCGGCAGGGGGGACTGAAGCTTTCTTT.

This clone was counted a single time. The chain is built from TRBV7-2 and TRBJ2-7; the match to TRBD1 covers 7 bases. With V trimmed by 4 bases and J by 6 bases, 6 bases remained unmatched. This CDR3 comprises 13 residues. Per the germline V gene, CDR1 is SGHTA and CDR2 is FQGNSA. DNA of the CDR3: TGTGCCAGCAGCTCAATACAGGGGACCGAGCAGTACTTC. This codes for CASSSIQGTEQYF.

This clone was observed a single time. This chain joins TRBV6-6 and TRBJ1-5, with D perhaps matching TRBD1 (6 bases). CDR1 is MNHNY and CDR2 is SVGAGI in the germline V gene (reference sequence). Between the trimmed V and J ends, which lost 5 bases and 4 bases, there was a span of 15 bases. CDR3 length: 15 amino acids. The CDR3 coding sequence is TGTGCCAGCAGTAGCCGGGACACGAAAAATCAGCCCCAGCATTTT. This encodes CASSSRDTKNQPQHF.

The chain has TRBV3-1 (or the pseudogene TRBV3-2) and TRBJ1-5; D is undetermined. CDR1 and CDR2 (germline): LGHDT, YNNKEL (reference sequence). V gave up 4 bases and J gave up 6 bases, with 10 bases separating them. The CDR3 contains 13 residues. For the CDR3, the DNA is TGTGCCAGCAGCCTAAACCAGGTTCAGCCCCAGCATTTT. Translated, it gives CASSLNQVQPQHF.

This chain connects TRBV5-4 to TRBJ2-2, with D perhaps given as TRBD1 or TRBD2 (6 bases each). The CDR3 has 15 amino acids. Trimming took off 0 bases at V and 5 bases at J, with 11 bases between the two ends. The germline V gene has CDR1 SGHNT and CDR2 YYREEE (reference sequence). CDR3 DNA sequence: TGTGCCAGCAGCTTGGACGGGGGCAGGACCGGGGAGCTGTTTTTT. Its protein product is CASSLDGGRTGELFF.

The chain uses TRBV6-1 and TRBJ1-5, with a weak D call TRBD1 (5 bases). This CDR3 spans 16 amino acids. Germline V gene sequence: CDR1 MNHNS, CDR2 SASEGT. V lost 2 bases, J lost 5 bases, and 16 bases lay in between. The CDR3 reads CASSEYVQGEDQPQHF. The CDR3 DNA follows: TGTGCCAGCAGTGAATATGTCCAGGGTGAGGATCAGCCCCAGCATTTT.

The chain links TRBV19 to TRBJ2-3; D may be TRBD2 (6 bases). Germline-derived CDR1 and CDR2 are LNHDA and SQIVND (reference sequence). Between the trimmed V and J ends, which lost 0 bases and 1 base, there was a span of 14 bases. The CDR3 runs to 17 residues. The CDR3 here is CASSIDRAASGTDTQYF. In DNA form, the CDR3 reads TGTGCCAGTAGTATAGATCGGGCCGCTAGCGGCACAGATACGCAGTATTTT.

This sequence joins TRBV24-1 and TRBJ1-2; D unclear. The CDR3 is 16 residues long. V was cut by 5 bases and J by 4 bases, with 19 bases left in between. Germline V gives CDR1 KGHDR, CDR2 SFDVKD. CDR3 region: CATSGSAVTRSYGYTF. The CDR3 DNA sequence: TGTGCCACCAGTGGCAGCGCAGTCACGCGATCCTATGGCTACACCTTC.

CDR3 nucleotide sequence: TGCGCCAGCAGTACAGGGGGAGGTAGCACCGGGGAGCTGTTTTTT. Its protein is CASSTGGGSTGELFF. The J gene is TRBJ2-2, the V gene TRBV5-1, with TRBD1 matching over 8 bases. Germline V gene lookup returns CDR1 SGHRS and CDR2 YFSETQ. This CDR3 has 15 amino acids. J gave up 4 bases and V 5 bases, and 7 bases lay outside the gene matches. Variable domain in full (rest from reference TRBV5-1 and TRBJ2-2): KAGVTQTPRYLIKTRGQQVTLSCSPISGHRSVSWYQQTPGQGLQFLFEYFSETQRNKGNFPGRFSGRQFSNSRSEMNVSTLELGDSALYLCASSTGGGSTGELFFGEGSRLTVL.

The table lists this clone with a few counts. This chain links TRBV20-1 with TRBJ2-7; D is undetermined. The V gene's germline CDR1 is DFQATT and CDR2 SNEGSKA (reference sequence). This CDR3 is built from 11 residues. Trimming left V 2 bases short and J 6 bases short, with 8 bases between. CDR3 in amino acids: CSARHLPEQYF. The CDR3 DNA sequence: TGCAGTGCTAGACACTTGCCCGAGCAGTACTTC.